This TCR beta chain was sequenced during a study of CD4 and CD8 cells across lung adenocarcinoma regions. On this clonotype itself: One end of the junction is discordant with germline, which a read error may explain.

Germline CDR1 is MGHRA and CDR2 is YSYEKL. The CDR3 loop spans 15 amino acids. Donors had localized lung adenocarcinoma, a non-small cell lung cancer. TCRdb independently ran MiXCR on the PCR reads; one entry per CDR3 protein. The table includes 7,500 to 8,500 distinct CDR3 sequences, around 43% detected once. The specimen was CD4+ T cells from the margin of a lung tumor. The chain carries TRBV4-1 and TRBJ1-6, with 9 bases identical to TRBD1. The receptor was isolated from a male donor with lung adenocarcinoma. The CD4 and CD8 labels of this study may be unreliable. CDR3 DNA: TGCGCCAGCAGCCAAGGGGACAGGGCTGGTCAGCCCCACCATTTT. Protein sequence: CASSQGDRAGQPHHF.